The 11 T cell receptor beta chains below were found in one sample sequenced in a study of shared clonotypes between healthy human individuals. Method: immunoSEQ multiplex PCR; TCRdb's copy keeps in-frame clones and lacks some. The sample shows over a million clones, approximately 80% of them seen only once. Source material: memory CD4+ T cells from PBMCs. Sample subset: CD45RA-negative fraction. All receptors come from a man younger than 30 in good health. Some clones in this sample may be carry-over from other donors' samples.

This rearrangement joins TRBV5-4 to TRBJ1-5; tentatively, D is TRBD1 (5 bases). Deletions cut 0 bases from V and 11 bases from J, with 9 bases between. This CDR3 has 12 amino acids. The germline V gene encodes CDR1 SGHNT and CDR2 YYREEE (reference sequence). The CDR3 region is CASSLGGGAQHF. The CDR3 DNA follows: TGTGCCAGCAGCTTGGGCGGGGGAGCCCAGCATTTT.

This clone was seen many times. The chain uses TRBV5-1 and TRBJ1-2; D is unresolved. The ends were cut back, 8 bases at V and 6 bases at J, with 23 bases in the middle. The CDR3 consists of 15 residues. Germline CDR1 and CDR2: SGHRS and YFSETQ. The CDR3 spells CASRPQAGLPDGYTF. In DNA, the CDR3 is TGCGCCAGTCGCCCTCAGGCAGGTTTACCGGATGGCTACACCTTC.

As for this clone: Being one base from a much bigger clone, this may be a read error. Additional DNA sequences in this sample encode the identical CDR3. V usage is TRBV7-2 and J usage is TRBJ2-7; 9 bases line up with TRBD2. Germline loops: CDR1 SGHTA, CDR2 FQGNSA. Unmatched junction bases numbered 0, after V lost 2 bases and J lost 1 base. This CDR3 has 14 amino acids. CDR3 nucleotide sequence: TGTGCCAGCAGCTTAACTAGCGGGTCCTACGAGCAGTACTTC. Translation gives CASSLTSGSYEQYF. The whole variable domain, filled in from reference TRBV7-2 and TRBJ2-7, reads GAGVSQSPSNKVTEKGKDVELRCDPISGHTALYWYRQSLGQGLEFLIYFQGNSAPDKSGLPSDRFSAERTGGSVSTLTIQRTQQEDSAVYLCASSLTSGSYEQYFGPGTRLTVT.

The V call is TRBV5-1, the J call TRBJ1-3; no definite D call. The CDR3 is 14 residues long. Trimming shortened V by 0 bases and J by 4 bases, and 8 bases separated the two germline ends. Germline V gene lookup returns CDR1 SGHRS and CDR2 YFSETQ. The CDR3 loop is CASSLGLAGNTIYF. The CDR3 DNA is TGCGCCAGCAGCTTGGGCCTGGCCGGAAACACCATATATTTT. Using reference TRBV5-1 and TRBJ1-3 for the parts outside the CDR3, the full variable domain is KAGVTQTPRYLIKTRGQQVTLSCSPISGHRSVSWYQQTPGQGLQFLFEYFSETQRNKGNFPGRFSGRQFSNSRSEMNVSTLELGDSALYLCASSLGLAGNTIYFGEGSWLTVV.

This clone was recorded once. The sample contains more than one DNA sequence encoding this CDR3. This chain links TRBV7-3 with TRBJ2-6, with D uncertain. Germline V lookup: CDR1 SGHTA, CDR2 FQGTGA. The CDR3 is made up of 15 amino acids. V lost 4 bases, J lost 0 bases, and 7 bases lay in between. This CDR3 reads CASSYVHSGANVLTF. The CDR3, as DNA: TGTGCCAGCAGCTACGTCCACTCTGGGGCCAACGTCCTGACTTTC.

The chain employs TRBV27 and TRBJ1-3; weak D call: TRBD1 (6 bases). CDR1 MNHEY and CDR2 SMNVEV come from the germline V gene (reference sequence). V was trimmed by 5 bases and J by 0 bases, leaving 11 bases between them. The CDR3 has 15 residues. The CDR3 loop reads CASSPRGGSGNTIYF. CDR3 nucleotides: TGTGCCAGCAGTCCCAGGGGAGGCTCTGGAAACACCATATATTTT.

The chain is built from TRBV5-1 and TRBJ2-2; 9 nucleotides agree with TRBD1. The CDR3 covers 15 residues. In germline, CDR1 is SGHRS, CDR2 YFSETQ. With 5 bases clipped from V and 6 bases from J, the junction kept 8 bases outside the gene matches. This chain's CDR3 is CASRAGTGSPGELFF. CDR3 bases: TGCGCCAGCAGGGCGGGGACAGGGAGTCCCGGGGAGCTGTTTTTT.

The chain has TRBV7-3 and TRBJ2-5; possible D gene TRBD1, 6 bases. This CDR3 has 14 residues. CDR1 SGHTA and CDR2 FQGTGA come from the germline V gene. Trimming left V 5 bases short and J 5 bases short, with 15 bases between. CDR3 nucleotides: TGTGCCAGCAGCCGGGATGTGGGGGCGGAGACCCAGTACTTC. This codes for CASSRDVGAETQYF.

This chain uses TRBV2 with TRBJ1-1; D is unclear. The CDR3 has 13 residues. Germline V gene lookup returns CDR1 SNHLY and CDR2 FYNNEI. Between the trimmed V and J ends, which lost 6 bases and 4 bases, there was a span of 12 bases. CDR3 nucleotide sequence: TGTGCCAGCAGAGAATATGGGTCCACTGAAGCTTTCTTT. Translated: CASREYGSTEAFF. The full variable domain, its missing parts supplied by reference TRBV2 and TRBJ1-1, is EPEVTQTPSHQVTQMGQEVILRCVPISNHLYFYWYRQILGQKVEFLVSFYNNEISEKSEIFDDQFSVERPDGSNFTLKIRSTKLEDSAMYFCASREYGSTEAFFGQGTRLTVV.

The gene calls are TRBV9 and TRBJ1-3, with a possible D match to TRBD1 (6 bases). This CDR3 has 15 amino acids. Trimming left V 2 bases short and J 4 bases short, with 13 bases between. Germline V gene lookup returns CDR1 SGDLS and CDR2 YYNGEE. The CDR3 spells CASSVQDSPGNTIYF. The CDR3 DNA is TGTGCCAGCAGCGTCCAGGACAGTCCAGGAAACACCATATATTTT.

The chain joins TRBV5-1 to TRBJ2-7; no firm D call. Between the trimmed V and J ends, which lost 7 bases and 0 bases, there was a span of 17 bases. Germline loops: CDR1 SGHRS, CDR2 YFSETQ. This CDR3 is built from 15 residues. This chain's CDR3 is CASAPNGVASYEQYF. The DNA for the CDR3 is TGCGCCAGCGCCCCGAATGGGGTCGCCTCCTACGAGCAGTACTTC.